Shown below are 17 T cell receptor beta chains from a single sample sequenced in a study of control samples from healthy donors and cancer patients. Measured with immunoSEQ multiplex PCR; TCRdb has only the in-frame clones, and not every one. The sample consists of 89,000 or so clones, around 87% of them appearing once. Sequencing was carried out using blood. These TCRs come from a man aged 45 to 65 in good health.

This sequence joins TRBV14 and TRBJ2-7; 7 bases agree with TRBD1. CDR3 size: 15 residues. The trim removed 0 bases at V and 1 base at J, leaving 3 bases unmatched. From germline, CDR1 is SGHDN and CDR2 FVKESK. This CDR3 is CASSQERGRSYEQYF. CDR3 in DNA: TGTGCCAGCAGCCAAGAAAGGGGGCGTTCCTACGAGCAGTACTTC.

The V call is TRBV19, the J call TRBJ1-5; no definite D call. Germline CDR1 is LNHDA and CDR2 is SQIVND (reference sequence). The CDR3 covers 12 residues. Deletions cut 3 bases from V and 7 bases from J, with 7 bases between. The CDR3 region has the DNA TGTGCCAGTAGTATTATGGGCCAGCCCCAGCATTTT. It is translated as CASSIMGQPQHF.

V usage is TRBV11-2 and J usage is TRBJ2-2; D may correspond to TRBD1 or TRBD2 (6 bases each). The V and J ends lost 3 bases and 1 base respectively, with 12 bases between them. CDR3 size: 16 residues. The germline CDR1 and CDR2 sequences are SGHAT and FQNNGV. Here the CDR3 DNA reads TGTGCCAGCAGCTTCTCGGGGGCCGGGAACACCGGGGAGCTGTTTTTT. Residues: CASSFSGAGNTGELFF.

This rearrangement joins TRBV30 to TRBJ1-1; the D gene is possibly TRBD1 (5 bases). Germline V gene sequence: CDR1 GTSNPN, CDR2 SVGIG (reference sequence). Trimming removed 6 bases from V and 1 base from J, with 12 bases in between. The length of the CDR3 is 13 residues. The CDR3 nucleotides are TGTGCCTGCAAGGGGAGACCGAACACTGAAGCTTTCTTT. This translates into CACKGRPNTEAFF. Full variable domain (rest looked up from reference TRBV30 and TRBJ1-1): SQTIHQWPATLVQPVGSPLSLECTVEGTSNPNLYWYRQAAGRGLQLLFYSVGIGQISSEVPQNLSASRPQDRQFILSSKKLLLSDSGFYLCACKGRPNTEAFFGQGTRLTVV.

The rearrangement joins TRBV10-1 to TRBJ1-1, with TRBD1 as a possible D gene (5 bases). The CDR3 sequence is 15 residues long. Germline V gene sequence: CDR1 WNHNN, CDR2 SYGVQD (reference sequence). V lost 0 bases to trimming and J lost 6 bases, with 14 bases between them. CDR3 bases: TGCGCCAGCAGTGAGTCTAAGGCAGGGCGGGCTGAAGCTTTCTTT. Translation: CASSESKAGRAEAFF.

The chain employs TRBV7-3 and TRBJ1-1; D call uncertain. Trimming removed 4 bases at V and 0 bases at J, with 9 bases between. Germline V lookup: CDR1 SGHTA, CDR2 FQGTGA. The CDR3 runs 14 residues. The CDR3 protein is CASSSDGLNTEAFF. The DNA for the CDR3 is TGTGCCAGCAGCTCGGACGGTTTGAACACTGAAGCTTTCTTT.

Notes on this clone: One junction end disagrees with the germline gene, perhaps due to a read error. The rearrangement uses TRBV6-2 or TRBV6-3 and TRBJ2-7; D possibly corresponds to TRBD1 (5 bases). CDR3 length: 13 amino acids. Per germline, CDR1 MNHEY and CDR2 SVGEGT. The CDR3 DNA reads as TGTGCCGGCAGCCTTCAGACAGAATACGAGCAGTACTTC. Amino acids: CAGSLQTEYEQYF.

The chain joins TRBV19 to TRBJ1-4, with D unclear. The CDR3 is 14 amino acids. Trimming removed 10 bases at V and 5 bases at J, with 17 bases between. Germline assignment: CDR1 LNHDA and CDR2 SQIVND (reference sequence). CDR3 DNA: TGTGCCACTACAACCGGGTTACCAAATGAAAAACTGTTTTTT. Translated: CATTTGLPNEKLFF.

The CDR3 bases are TGTGCCAGCAGACAGGGGTGGAATTCACCCCTCCACTTT. Translated: CASRQGWNSPLHF. This chain joins TRBV2 and TRBJ1-6; 7 bases line up with TRBD1. Germline CDR1 is SNHLY and CDR2 is FYNNEI. Trimming at V came to 6 bases and at J to 7 bases, leaving 3 bases not matched to a gene. The CDR3 runs 13 residues. The full variable domain, its missing parts supplied by reference TRBV2 and TRBJ1-6, is EPEVTQTPSHQVTQMGQEVILRCVPISNHLYFYWYRQILGQKVEFLVSFYNNEISEKSEIFDDQFSVERPDGSNFTLKIRSTKLEDSAMYFCASRQGWNSPLHFGNGTRLTVT.

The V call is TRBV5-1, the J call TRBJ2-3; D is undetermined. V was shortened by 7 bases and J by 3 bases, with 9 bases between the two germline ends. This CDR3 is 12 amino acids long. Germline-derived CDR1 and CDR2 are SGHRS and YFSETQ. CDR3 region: CASPRRTDTQYF. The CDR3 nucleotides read TGCGCCAGCCCCCGTAGGACAGATACGCAGTATTTT.

CDR3 DNA: TGTGCCAGCAGAACCGGGACTAGAGACCAAGAGACCCAGTACTTC. Translating it yields CASRTGTRDQETQYF. V and J are TRBV5-4 and TRBJ2-5; 8 bases align to TRBD2. Per the germline V gene, CDR1 is SGHNT and CDR2 is YYREEE (reference sequence). This CDR3 region has 15 residues. V lost 5 bases to trimming and J lost 0 bases; unmatched junction nucleotides: 6. The entire variable domain, with the rest obtained from reference TRBV5-4 and TRBJ2-5, is as follows: ETGVTQSPTHLIKTRGQQVTLRCSSQSGHNTVSWYQQALGQGPQFIFQYYREEENGRGNFPPRFSGLQFPNYSSELNVNALELDDSALYLCASRTGTRDQETQYFGPGTRLLVL.

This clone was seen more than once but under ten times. DNA of the CDR3: TGTGCCAGCAGAGATAACAGGGGCGCCGGGGAGCTGTTTTTT. It specifies CASRDNRGAGELFF. The chain uses TRBV7-2 and TRBJ2-2, with 7 bases fitting TRBD1. The V and J ends lost 6 bases and 6 bases, in that order; junction bases with no gene match: 7. The length of the CDR3 is 14 residues. Germline assignment: CDR1 SGHTA and CDR2 FQGNSA.

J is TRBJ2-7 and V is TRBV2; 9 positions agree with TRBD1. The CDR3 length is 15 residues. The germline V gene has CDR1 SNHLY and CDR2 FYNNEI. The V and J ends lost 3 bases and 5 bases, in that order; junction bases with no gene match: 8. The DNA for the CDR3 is TGTGCCAGCAGTGACCCGGGACAGGGACCTAACGAGCAGTACTTC. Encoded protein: CASSDPGQGPNEQYF.

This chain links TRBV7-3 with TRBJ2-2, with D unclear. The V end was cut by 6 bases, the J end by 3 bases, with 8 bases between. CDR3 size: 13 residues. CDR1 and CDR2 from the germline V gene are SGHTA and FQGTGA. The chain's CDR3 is CASRQSDTGELFF. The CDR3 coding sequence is TGTGCCAGCAGACAATCGGACACCGGGGAGCTGTTTTTT.

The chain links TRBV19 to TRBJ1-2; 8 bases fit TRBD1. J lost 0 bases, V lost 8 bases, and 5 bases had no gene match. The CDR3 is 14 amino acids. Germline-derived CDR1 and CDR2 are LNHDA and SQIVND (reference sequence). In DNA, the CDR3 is TGTGCCAGTGGGTGGACAGGGCCTAACTATGGCTACACCTTC. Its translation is CASGWTGPNYGYTF.

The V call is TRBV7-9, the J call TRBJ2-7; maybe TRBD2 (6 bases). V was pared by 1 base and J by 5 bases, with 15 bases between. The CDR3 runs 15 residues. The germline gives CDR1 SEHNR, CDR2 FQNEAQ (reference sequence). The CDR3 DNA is TGTGCCAGCAGCTTAGTGGGGCGGGATGGAGACGAGCAGTACTTC. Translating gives CASSLVGRDGDEQYF.

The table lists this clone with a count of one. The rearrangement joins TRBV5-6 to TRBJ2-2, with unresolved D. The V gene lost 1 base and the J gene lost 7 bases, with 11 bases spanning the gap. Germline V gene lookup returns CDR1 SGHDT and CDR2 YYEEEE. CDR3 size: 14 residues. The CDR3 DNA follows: TGTGCCAGCAGCTTGCCGGCCCTCGGCGGGGAGCTGTTTTTT. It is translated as CASSLPALGGELFF.